A single count supports the clone carrying this TCR beta chain. The data were obtained in a study of blood T cell repertoires in COVID-19. About the study: Sites in the United States, Italy and Spain provided acute and convalescent COVID-19 samples. T cells, B-cell-depleted T cells, or PBMCs supplied cDNA or gDNA.

The CDR3 has 17 residues. Germline V gene data show CDR1 as SGHTA and CDR2 as FQGNSA. V shed 3 bases and J 1 base; nucleotides not matched to a gene: 3. Per the authors' pipeline: Reference gene primer amplification gave estimated nucleated cell counts. Libraries were prepared by immunoSEQ multiplex PCR; TCRdb keeps only in-frame clonotypes and omits some of them. That table gives V, J and clone size, and the DNA gave D and trimming. The sample holds more than 200,000 clones; more than 75% are singletons and the top ten take 5.5% to 7%. The TCR sequence derives from a man older than 75 with acute or convalescent COVID-19. V is TRBV7-2 and J is TRBJ2-3, with 14 bases that match TRBD2. What was sequenced was peripheral blood. CDR3 residues: CASSLRLAGGGTDTQYF. CDR3 sequence (DNA): TGTGCCAGCAGCTTGCGACTAGCGGGAGGGGGCACAGATACGCAGTATTTT.